The subject of this entry is one TCR beta chain. TCRdb used MiXCR to reprocess the RACE reads, holding one entry per CDR3 protein. Here the sample spans roughly 190,000 distinct CDR3 sequences, under 25% being singletons. The CDR3 loop spans 13 amino acids. V lost 0 bases to trimming and J lost 5 bases, with 8 bases between them. CDR1 is MGHRA, CDR2 YSYEKL, per germline. Time point denoted: patch test 1, 2 weeks after DPC sensitization. The treatment: therapeutic diphenylcyclopropenone sensitization with weekly scalp DPC. This entry belongs to a study of human T cells and chemical hapten exposure. This clonotype originated in a woman between 45 and 65 years old with alopecia areata. Some clones in this sample may be carry-over from other donors' samples. The sample in question was whole blood, obtained in connection with sensitization to the hapten diphenylcyclopropenone (DPC). The genes are TRBV4-1 and TRBJ2-7; the D is unclear. The CDR3 bases are TGCGCCAGCAGCCAAGAAGTCGCGGACGAGCAGTACTTC. Translating gives CASSQEVADEQYF.